One sample yielded the 28 T cell receptor beta chains listed below, sequenced in a study of cytomegalovirus exposure and HLA in healthy donors. PCR employed 60 Vbeta and 13 Jbeta primers. Produced via immunoSEQ multiplex PCR; TCRdb's table is partial and in-frame only. This table lists 150,000 or so clones. Sequencing used PBMCs. The receptors come from a woman in her thirties or forties in good health and CMV-seropositive.

The chain is built from TRBV29-1 and TRBJ2-5; 11 bases are shared with TRBD1. The germline gives CDR1 SQVTM, CDR2 ANQGSEA. The V and J ends lost 8 bases and 11 bases, in that order; junction bases with no gene match: 10. The CDR3 consists of 12 residues. DNA of the CDR3: TGCAGCTTCAAGGACAGGGGGCGGGAGCAGTACTTC. Its protein is CSFKDRGREQYF.

The CDR3 sequence: CASSIVPLNSRAEAFF. The CDR3 DNA follows: TGTGCCAGTAGTATAGTCCCCCTCAATAGTCGGGCTGAAGCTTTCTTT. The V and J genes are TRBV19 and TRBJ1-1; no clear D gene. The CDR3 runs to 16 residues. V was shortened by 1 base and J by 6 bases, with 18 bases between the two germline ends. Germline V gives CDR1 LNHDA, CDR2 SQIVND (reference sequence).

The V call is TRBV6-5, the J call TRBJ1-1, with D maybe TRBD1 (5 bases). Trimming took 6 bases from V and 4 from J, leaving 15 bases between them. The germline gives CDR1 MNHEY, CDR2 SVGAGI. CDR3 size: 14 residues. The CDR3 protein is CASSRPGGSTEAFF. CDR3 bases: TGTGCCAGCAGCCGTCCGGGGGGTAGCACTGAAGCTTTCTTT.

The chain has TRBV30 and TRBJ1-1; D may be TRBD1 (6 bases). CDR1 is GTSNPN and CDR2 is SVGIG in the germline V gene (reference sequence). The V gene lost 4 bases and the J gene lost 1 base, with 10 bases spanning the gap. The CDR3 covers 13 residues. CDR3 coding DNA: TGTGCCTGGATCGGCAGGGGGAACACTGAAGCTTTCTTT. Amino acids: CAWIGRGNTEAFF.

The V call is TRBV27, the J call TRBJ2-2; D gene uncertain. Trimming shortened V by 3 bases and J by 3 bases, and 8 bases separated the two germline ends. The CDR3 is 14 residues long. The V gene's germline CDR1 is MNHEY and CDR2 SMNVEV (reference sequence). The CDR3 is CASSLRPYTGELFF. CDR3 bases: TGTGCCAGCAGTTTGAGGCCTTACACCGGGGAGCTGTTTTTT.

V gene TRBV5-6 combines with J gene TRBJ2-7; 13 nucleotides align to TRBD2. The germline CDR1 and CDR2 sequences are SGHDT and YYEEEE. With 3 bases clipped from V and 7 bases from J, the junction kept 10 bases outside the gene matches. The CDR3 length is 16 residues. CDR3 bases: TGTGCCAGCAGCTCGCCCTGGACTAGCGGGGGCCGGGAGCAGTACTTC. This codes for CASSSPWTSGGREQYF.

The chain employs TRBV4-1 and TRBJ2-7; 10 nucleotides agree with TRBD1. The ends lost 1 base at V and 1 base at J; junction bases unmatched: 13. This CDR3 spans 19 amino acids. Per the germline V gene, CDR1 is MGHRA and CDR2 is YSYEKL. CDR3 amino acids: CASSQVRLRGQGQSYEQYF. The DNA of the CDR3 is TGCGCCAGCAGCCAAGTGAGGCTTAGGGGACAGGGGCAGTCCTACGAGCAGTACTTC.

V usage is TRBV5-1 and J usage is TRBJ2-3; D unresolved. The CDR3 covers 15 residues. The V end lost 2 bases, the J end lost 2 bases, and 12 bases lay between the germline ends. Germline V gene sequence: CDR1 SGHRS, CDR2 YFSETQ. This CDR3 is CASSFIMSNTDTQYF. CDR3 coding DNA: TGCGCCAGCAGCTTCATCATGAGTAACACAGATACGCAGTATTTT.

V and J are TRBV28 and TRBJ2-2; TRBD2 might be the D (6 bases). The length of the CDR3 is 15 residues. Germline CDR1 is MDHEN and CDR2 is SYDVKM. The V gene lost 3 bases and the J gene lost 3 bases, with 11 bases spanning the gap. The CDR3 bases are TGTGCCAGCAGTTTCGTGGGACTCCACACCGGGGAGCTGTTTTTT. This translates into CASSFVGLHTGELFF.

V is TRBV5-1 and J is TRBJ2-1, with 10 bases identical to TRBD2. The CDR3 is made up of 19 amino acids. In germline, CDR1 is SGHRS, CDR2 YFSETQ. Trimming took 0 bases from V and 5 from J; bases not matched to a gene: 14. The CDR3 sequence is CASSLGPSGRSGGNNEQFF. The CDR3 DNA reads TGCGCCAGCAGCTTGGGGCCTAGCGGGAGAAGTGGGGGGAACAATGAGCAGTTCTTC.

The chain has TRBV7-9 and TRBJ2-7, with D perhaps matching TRBD1 (6 bases). This CDR3 is 15 amino acids long. Per the germline V gene, CDR1 is SEHNR and CDR2 is FQNEAQ (reference sequence). The V end lost 1 base, the J end lost 0 bases, and 10 bases lay between the germline ends. The DNA for the CDR3 is TGTGCCAGCAGCTTAGGGGGGCCGAGCTCCTACGAGCAGTACTTC. It is translated as CASSLGGPSSYEQYF.

The chain is built from TRBV4-1 and TRBJ1-5; the match to TRBD1 covers 7 bases. Trimming removed 6 bases from V and 0 bases from J; junction bases left unmatched: 5. The germline gives CDR1 MGHRA, CDR2 YSYEKL. The CDR3 length is 15 residues. Here the CDR3 reads CASRPTGDSNQPQHF. The DNA for the CDR3 is TGCGCCAGCAGGCCCACAGGGGATAGCAATCAGCCCCAGCATTTT.

The rearrangement links TRBV6-1 to TRBJ2-7, with a weak D call TRBD1 (6 bases). The germline V gene encodes CDR1 MNHNS and CDR2 SASEGT. V lost 4 bases and J lost 4, with 11 bases in between. The length of the CDR3 is 13 residues. CDR3 bases: TGTGCCAGCAGTGGTTCTAGGGGGTACGAGCAGTACTTC. As protein: CASSGSRGYEQYF.

The chain carries TRBV7-3 and TRBJ2-1, with D unclear. Germline-derived CDR1 and CDR2 are SGHTA and FQGTGA. The CDR3 is 15 amino acids. Trimming shortened V by 7 bases and J by 6 bases, and 19 bases separated the two germline ends. CDR3 nucleotide sequence: TGTGCCAGCACGTTCCTAGTCACCTTTGCCAATGAGCAGTTCTTC. It yields the protein CASTFLVTFANEQFF. The complete variable domain, with remaining parts taken from reference TRBV7-3 and TRBJ2-1, reads GAGVSQTPSNKVTEKGKYVELRCDPISGHTALYWYRQSLGQGPEFLIYFQGTGAADDSGLPNDRFFAVRPEGSVSTLKIQRTERGDSAVYLCASTFLVTFANEQFFGPGTRLTVL.

V and J are TRBV7-3 and TRBJ2-2; TRBD1 might be the D (5 bases). V was clipped by 6 bases and J by 6 bases, with 8 bases between them. Per germline, CDR1 SGHTA and CDR2 FQGTGA. CDR3 length: 12 amino acids. CDR3 nucleotide sequence: TGTGCCAGCAGAGGGGAAGCCGGGGAGCTGTTTTTT. The encoded protein is CASRGEAGELFF. Full variable domain (remainder filled in from reference TRBV7-3 and TRBJ2-2): GAGVSQTPSNKVTEKGKYVELRCDPISGHTALYWYRQSLGQGPEFLIYFQGTGAADDSGLPNDRFFAVRPEGSVSTLKIQRTERGDSAVYLCASRGEAGELFFGEGSRLTVL.

The rearrangement uses TRBV11-2 and TRBJ1-1; D not certain. There are 13 residues in the CDR3. Per the germline V gene, CDR1 is SGHAT and CDR2 is FQNNGV. V was clipped by 6 bases and J by 4 bases, with 12 bases between them. The CDR3 loop reads CASSSGAGTEAFF. The CDR3 nucleotides are TGTGCCAGCAGTTCCGGCGCGGGCACTGAAGCTTTCTTT.

This chain uses TRBV7-9 with TRBJ2-5, with D unresolved. Trimming left V 1 base short and J 5 bases short, with 14 bases between. Germline lookup yields CDR1 SEHNR and CDR2 FQNEAQ (reference sequence). The CDR3 is made up of 15 amino acids. CDR3 residues: CASSLVRLVSETQYF. The CDR3 region has the DNA TGTGCCAGCAGCTTAGTTCGGCTAGTCTCGGAGACCCAGTACTTC. Using reference TRBV7-9 and TRBJ2-5 for the parts outside the CDR3, the full variable domain is DTGVSQNPRHKITKRGQNVTFRCDPISEHNRLYWYRQTLGQGPEFLTYFQNEAQLEKSRLLSDRFSAERPKGSFSTLEIQRTEQGDSAMYLCASSLVRLVSETQYFGPGTRLLVL.

This chain joins TRBV7-3 and TRBJ2-3; 9 bases map to TRBD1. Germline assignment: CDR1 SGHTA and CDR2 FQGTGA. Trimming at V came to 5 bases and at J to 3 bases, leaving 3 bases not matched to a gene. The CDR3 length is 14 residues. In nucleotides, the CDR3 is TGTGCCAGCAGCCGGGACAGGGTAACAGATACGCAGTATTTT. Protein: CASSRDRVTDTQYF. Combining the CDR3 with reference TRBV7-3 and TRBJ2-3 gives the whole variable domain GAGVSQTPSNKVTEKGKYVELRCDPISGHTALYWYRQSLGQGPEFLIYFQGTGAADDSGLPNDRFFAVRPEGSVSTLKIQRTERGDSAVYLCASSRDRVTDTQYFGPGTRLTVL.

The rearrangement uses TRBV5-1 and TRBJ1-2; 8 nucleotides align to TRBD1. Germline trimming cut 0 bases from V and 8 bases from J; bases unmatched to any gene: 3. This CDR3 region has 13 residues. Germline loops: CDR1 SGHRS, CDR2 YFSETQ. In DNA form, the CDR3 reads TGCGCCAGCAGCTTGGCCTCAGGGGGCGGCTACACCTTC. This encodes CASSLASGGGYTF.

The chain is built from TRBV20-1 and TRBJ2-1; D ambiguous. This CDR3 spans 11 amino acids. V was pared by 3 bases and J by 9 bases, with 9 bases between. Germline V gene lookup returns CDR1 DFQATT and CDR2 SNEGSKA (reference sequence). For the CDR3, the DNA is TGCAGTGCTAGGGAGAGTGGTGAGCAGTTCTTC. This gives the protein CSARESGEQFF.

The J gene is TRBJ2-6, the V gene TRBV6-4; TRBD1 aligns across 8 bases. Trimming cost V 5 bases and J 1 base; bases outside gene matches: 4. Looked up from germline, CDR1 is MRHNA and CDR2 is SNTAGT. The CDR3 extends over 16 amino acids. Written as DNA, the CDR3 is TGTGCCAGCAGTACAGGGGGAAATTCTGGGGCCAACGTCCTGACTTTC. Protein: CASSTGGNSGANVLTF.

The chain has TRBV6-6 and TRBJ2-3, with D tentatively TRBD1 (6 bases). Trimming shortened V by 6 bases and J by 6 bases, and 13 bases separated the two germline ends. CDR1 and CDR2 (germline): MNHNY, SVGAGI (reference sequence). The CDR3 covers 13 residues. The CDR3 reads CASSQGPGDTQYF. The CDR3 DNA follows: TGTGCCAGCAGCCAGGGGCCGGGGGATACGCAGTATTTT.

The gene calls are TRBV14 and TRBJ2-5, with TRBD1 as a possible D gene (6 bases). The J call may be in error: the DNA end matches TRBJ2-7 better. There are 13 residues in the CDR3. Per germline, CDR1 SGHDN and CDR2 FVKESK. CDR3 amino acids: CASSPDRSYEQYF. DNA of the CDR3: TGTGCCAGCAGCCCTGACAGGTCCTACGAGCAGTACTTC.

This sequence joins TRBV23-1 and TRBJ1-5, with D maybe TRBD1 (5 bases). TRBV23-1 is designated an ORF whose function remains uncertain. CDR3 size: 17 residues. Trimming removed 2 bases at V and 9 bases at J, with 23 bases between. CDR3 DNA sequence: TGCGCCAGCAGTCAACCCCCCGGGGGTGCCAGGGCCCGGCCCCAGCATTTT. Translating it yields CASSQPPGGARARPQHF.

The rearrangement joins TRBV28 to TRBJ1-2; D possibly corresponds to TRBD1 (6 bases). The germline V gene encodes CDR1 MDHEN and CDR2 SYDVKM. This CDR3 spans 13 amino acids. V dropped 3 bases and J dropped 7 bases, with 12 bases sitting between them. CDR3 loop: CASSLNRAGGYTF. As DNA, the CDR3 is TGTGCCAGCAGTTTGAACAGGGCAGGTGGCTACACCTTC.

The chain links TRBV19 to TRBJ1-5; TRBD1 agrees at 10 bases. Germline trimming cut 9 bases from V and 2 bases from J; bases unmatched to any gene: 10. The CDR3 spans 16 residues. Per germline, CDR1 LNHDA and CDR2 SQIVND (reference sequence). CDR3 DNA: TGTGCCAGGGACAGGGGGTGGGGATGGGGCAATCAGCCCCAGCATTTT. This gives the protein CARDRGWGWGNQPQHF.

This rearrangement joins TRBV5-4 to TRBJ1-1; TRBD1 matches 9 bases. Germline CDR1 reads SGHNT; CDR2 reads YYREEE (reference sequence). The CDR3 is 14 residues long. After removal of 1 base from V and 9 bases from J, the junction contained 7 bases not matched to a gene. Here the CDR3 DNA reads TGTGCCAGCAGCTTGTCAGGGACAGGGAGTAAAGCTTTCTTT. Protein product: CASSLSGTGSKAFF.

The chain is built from TRBV5-1 and TRBJ1-4; 10 bases agree with TRBD1. CDR3 size: 15 residues. Germline-derived CDR1 and CDR2 are SGHRS and YFSETQ. The V and J ends lost 4 bases and 5 bases, in that order; junction bases with no gene match: 5. The CDR3 DNA reads as TGCGCCAGCAGCGACCCGGGACAGGGGAATGAAAAACTGTTTTTT. Its protein is CASSDPGQGNEKLFF.